In its sample, the clone carrying this TCR beta chain was seen a few times. Its specificity is not known. The sample belongs to a study of cytomegalovirus exposure and HLA in healthy donors. Study background: Earlier sequencing of approximately 180 million T cells yielded 95 million to 120 million unique TCR beta sequences. Within the Caucasian-associated ancestry cluster were 81% of the approximately 400 genotyped donors.

13 Jbeta primers and 60 Vbeta primers were used for the PCR. Sequencing was performed with immunoSEQ multiplex PCR; in TCRdb, only in-frame clones are kept and a portion is missing. This table has 130,000 or so clones, roughly 75% appearing once. Study results and caveats: About 87% or about 30% of the time was how often most TCR beta V segments were productive, according to an earlier analysis. It was confirmed in vitro that three of the CMV-associated chains were specific for CMV antigens.

There are 14 residues in the CDR3. Germline-derived CDR1 and CDR2 are SEHNR and FQNEAQ (reference sequence). The V and J ends lost 1 base and 5 bases respectively, with 11 bases between them. The rearrangement joins TRBV7-9 to TRBJ1-1; unclear D gene. Sequencing was carried out using PBMCs. This TCR derives from a man younger than 40 in good health and CMV-seronegative. As DNA, the CDR3 is TGTGCCAGCAGCTTAGAGGAGAGTAGGACTGAAGCTTTCTTT. Amino acids: CASSLEESRTEAFF.